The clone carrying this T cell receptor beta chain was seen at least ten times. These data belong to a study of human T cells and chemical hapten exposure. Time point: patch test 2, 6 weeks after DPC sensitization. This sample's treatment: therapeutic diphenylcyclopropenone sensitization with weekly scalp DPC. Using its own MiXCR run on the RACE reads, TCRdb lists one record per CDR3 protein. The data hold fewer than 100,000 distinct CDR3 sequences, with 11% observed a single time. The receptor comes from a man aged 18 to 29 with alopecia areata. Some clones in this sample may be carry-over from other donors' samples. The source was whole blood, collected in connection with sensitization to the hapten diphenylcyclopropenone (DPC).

In DNA, the CDR3 is TGTGCCAGCAGGGTCACGTCGCTGAAGAGGCAGTACTTC. Its protein product is CASRVTSLKRQYF. J is TRBJ2-7 and V is TRBV6-2 or TRBV6-3; D gene uncertain. The ends were cut back, 6 bases at V and 9 bases at J, with 18 bases in the middle. The CDR3 is made up of 13 amino acids. Per the germline V gene, CDR1 is MNHEY and CDR2 is SVGEGT.